A selection of T cell receptor beta chains follows, all from one sample in a study of shared clonotypes between healthy human individuals. Using immunoSEQ multiplex PCR, the repertoire was profiled, and TCRdb retains in-frame clones only, with some absent. The repertoire consists of about 2.1 million clones, with 93% occurring once and the leading ten covering over 1.5%. Sequenced material: naive CD8+ T cells from PBMCs. The receptors originated from a man aged 18 to 29 in good health. Some clones in this sample may be carry-over from other donors' samples. CDR3s include the opening cysteine and the closing phenylalanine or tryptophan. Fields, in order: V gene, clone size, CDR3 protein. Expanded clones get a size class; other rows say once, few or many, or leave the size out.

TRBV6-1 | . | CASSEILYEQYF
TRBV27 | once | CASTSQGGDTYEQYF
TRBV19 | . | CASSSVGNEQFF
TRBV19 | . | CASTPFWGGMNTEAFF
TRBV28 | . | CASSFDREGDQPQHF
TRBV7-9 | once | CASRTGPRDTQYF
TRBV7-9 | . | CASSLSSASRTHEQFF
TRBV5-1 | . | CASSLAGGIYEQYF
TRBV4-1 | . | CASSQGGGAYTDTQYF
TRBV14 | . | CASSQGRNPNYGYTF
TRBV6-1 | . | CASSERTGGWTEAFF
TRBV29-1 | . | CSAFPGHFSGELFF
TRBV14 | . | CASSLSYTGYEQYF
TRBV7-9 | once | CASSPRDRRTDTQYF
TRBV15 | . | CATSTRRDSTDTQYF
TRBV19 | . | CASSNLASGELFF
TRBV7-9 | . | CASSPPLDRSYEQYF
TRBV28 | . | CASSLYAGMNQPQHF
TRBV27 | . | CASSGQGPSYEQYF
TRBV7-2 | . | CASSLMTSGRASSYNEQFF
TRBV6-1 | . | CASSEHHKMTADTQYF
TRBV4-1 | . | CASSSPLPARPEQYF
TRBV27 | few | CASSWRQPNEKLFF
TRBV2 | . | CASSPGTTNTGELFF
TRBV28 | . | CASSLYGNTEAFF
TRBV9 | . | CASSETGGPSGNTIYF
TRBV11-2 | . | CASSFPGLYYTGELFF
TRBV9 | . | CASSPSGRVPEQFF
TRBV10-2 | . | CASSFVTGTADEQYF